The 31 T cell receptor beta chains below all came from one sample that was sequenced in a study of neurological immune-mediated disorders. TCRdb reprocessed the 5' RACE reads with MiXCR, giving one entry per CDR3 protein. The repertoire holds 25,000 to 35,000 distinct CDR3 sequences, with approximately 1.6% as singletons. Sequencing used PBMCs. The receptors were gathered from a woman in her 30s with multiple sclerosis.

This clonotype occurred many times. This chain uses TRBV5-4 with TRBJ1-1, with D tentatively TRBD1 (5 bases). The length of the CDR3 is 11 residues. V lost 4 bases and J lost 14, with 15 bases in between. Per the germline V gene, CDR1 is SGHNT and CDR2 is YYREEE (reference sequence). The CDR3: CASSVSREGFF. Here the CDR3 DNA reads TGTGCCAGCAGCGTTTCCCGGGAGGGGTTCTTT.

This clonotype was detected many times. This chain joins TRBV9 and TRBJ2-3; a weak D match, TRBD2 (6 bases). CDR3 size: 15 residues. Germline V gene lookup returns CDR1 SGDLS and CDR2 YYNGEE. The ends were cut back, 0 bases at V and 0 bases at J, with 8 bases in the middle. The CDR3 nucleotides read TGTGCCAGCAGCGTAGTGCGGGGTAGCACAGATACGCAGTATTTT. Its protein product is CASSVVRGSTDTQYF.

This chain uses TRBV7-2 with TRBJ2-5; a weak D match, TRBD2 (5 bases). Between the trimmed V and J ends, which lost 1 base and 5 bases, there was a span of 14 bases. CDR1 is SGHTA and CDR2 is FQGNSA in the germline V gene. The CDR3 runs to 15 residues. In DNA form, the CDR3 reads TGTGCCAGCAGCTTAGTGCCCCGGGGTATGGAGACCCAGTACTTC. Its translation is CASSLVPRGMETQYF. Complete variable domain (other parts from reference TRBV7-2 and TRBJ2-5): GAGVSQSPSNKVTEKGKDVELRCDPISGHTALYWYRQSLGQGLEFLIYFQGNSAPDKSGLPSDRFSAERTGGSVSTLTIQRTQQEDSAVYLCASSLVPRGMETQYFGPGTRLLVL.

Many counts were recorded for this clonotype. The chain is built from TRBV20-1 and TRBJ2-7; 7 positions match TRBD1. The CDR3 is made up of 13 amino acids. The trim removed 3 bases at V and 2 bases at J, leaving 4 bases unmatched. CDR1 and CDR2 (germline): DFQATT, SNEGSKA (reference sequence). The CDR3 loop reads CSARIGQAYEQYF. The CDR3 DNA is TGCAGTGCTAGGATTGGACAGGCCTACGAGCAGTACTTC.

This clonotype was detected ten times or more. The CDR3 spells CASSSRTGGDTGELFF. In DNA form, the CDR3 reads TGTGCCAGCAGCTCCCGGACAGGGGGAGACACCGGGGAGCTGTTTTTT. This chain uses TRBV11-2 with TRBJ2-2, with TRBD1 matching 10 bases. V lost 4 bases, J lost 3 bases, and 5 bases stayed unmatched. Germline-derived CDR1 and CDR2 are SGHAT and FQNNGV. The CDR3 is made up of 16 amino acids.

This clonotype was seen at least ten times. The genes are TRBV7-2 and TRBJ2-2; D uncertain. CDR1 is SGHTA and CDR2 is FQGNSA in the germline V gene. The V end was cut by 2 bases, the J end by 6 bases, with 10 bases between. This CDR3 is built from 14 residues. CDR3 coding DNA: TGTGCCAGCAGCTTAAATAGAGCGTCCGGGGAGCTGTTTTTT. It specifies CASSLNRASGELFF.

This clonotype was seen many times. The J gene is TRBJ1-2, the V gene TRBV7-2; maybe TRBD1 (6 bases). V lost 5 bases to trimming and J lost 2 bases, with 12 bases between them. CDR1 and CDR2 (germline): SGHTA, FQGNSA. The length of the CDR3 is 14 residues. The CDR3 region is CASSREGGNYGYTF. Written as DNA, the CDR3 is TGTGCCAGCAGCCGTGAGGGGGGCAACTATGGCTACACCTTC.

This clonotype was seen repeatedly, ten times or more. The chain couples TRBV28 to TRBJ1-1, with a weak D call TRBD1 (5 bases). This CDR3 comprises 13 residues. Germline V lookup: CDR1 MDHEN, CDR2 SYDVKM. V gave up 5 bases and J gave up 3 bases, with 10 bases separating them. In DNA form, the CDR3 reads TGTGCCAGCAGTCTGGGGCGGGACACTGAAGCTTTCTTT. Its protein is CASSLGRDTEAFF. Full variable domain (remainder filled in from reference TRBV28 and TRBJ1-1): DVKVTQSSRYLVKRTGEKVFLECVQDMDHENMFWYRQDPGLGLRLIYFSYDVKMKEKGDIPEGYSVSREKKERFSLILESASTNQTSMYLCASSLGRDTEAFFGQGTRLTVV.

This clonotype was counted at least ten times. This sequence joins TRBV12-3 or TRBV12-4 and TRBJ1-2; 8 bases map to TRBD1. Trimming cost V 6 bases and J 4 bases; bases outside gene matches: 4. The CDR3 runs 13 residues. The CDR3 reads CASSTGQAYGYTF. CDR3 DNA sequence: TGTGCCAGCAGCACGGGACAGGCCTATGGCTACACCTTC.

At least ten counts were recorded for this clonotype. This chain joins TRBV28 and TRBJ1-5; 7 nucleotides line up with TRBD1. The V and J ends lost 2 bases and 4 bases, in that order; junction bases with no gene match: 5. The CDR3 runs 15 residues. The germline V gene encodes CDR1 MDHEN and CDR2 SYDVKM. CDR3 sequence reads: CASSLAGGPNQPQHF. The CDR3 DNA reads TGTGCCAGCAGTTTAGCAGGGGGGCCAAATCAGCCCCAGCATTTT.

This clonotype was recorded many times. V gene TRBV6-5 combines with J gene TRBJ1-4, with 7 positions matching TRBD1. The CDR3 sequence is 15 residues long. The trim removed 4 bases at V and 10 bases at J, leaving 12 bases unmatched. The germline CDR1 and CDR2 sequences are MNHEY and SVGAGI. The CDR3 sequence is CASSWTGGVVGKLFF. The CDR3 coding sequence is TGTGCCAGCAGTTGGACAGGAGGGGTCGTCGGAAAACTGTTTTTT.

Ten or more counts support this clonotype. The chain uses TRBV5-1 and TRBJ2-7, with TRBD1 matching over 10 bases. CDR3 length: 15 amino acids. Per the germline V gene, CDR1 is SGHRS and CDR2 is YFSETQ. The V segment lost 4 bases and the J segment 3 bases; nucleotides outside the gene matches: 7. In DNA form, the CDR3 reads TGCGCCAGCAGCAGAACCGGGACAGGGGTCTACGAGCAGTACTTC. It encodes CASSRTGTGVYEQYF.

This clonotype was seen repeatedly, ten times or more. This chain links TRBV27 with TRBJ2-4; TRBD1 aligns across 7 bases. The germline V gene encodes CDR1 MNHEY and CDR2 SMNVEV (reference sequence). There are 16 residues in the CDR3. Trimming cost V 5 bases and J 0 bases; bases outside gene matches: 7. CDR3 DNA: TGTGCCAGCAGTCTCGGACAGGATTCAGCCAAAAACATTCAGTACTTC. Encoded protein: CASSLGQDSAKNIQYF.

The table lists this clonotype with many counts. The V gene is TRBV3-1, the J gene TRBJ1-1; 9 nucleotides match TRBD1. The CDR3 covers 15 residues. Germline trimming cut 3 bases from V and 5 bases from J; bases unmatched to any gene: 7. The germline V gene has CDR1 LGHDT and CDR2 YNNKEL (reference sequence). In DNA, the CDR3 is TGTGCCAGCAGCCACACCGGGACAGGGTTGACTGAAGCTTTCTTT. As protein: CASSHTGTGLTEAFF. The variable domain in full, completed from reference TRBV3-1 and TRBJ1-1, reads DTAVSQTPKYLVTQMGNDKSIKCEQNLGHDTMYWYKQDSKKFLKIMFSYNNKELIINETVPNRFSPKSPDKAHLNLHINSLELGDSAVYFCASSHTGTGLTEAFFGQGTRLTVV.

CDR3 nucleotide sequence: TGTGCCAGCAGTGAGGACAGAAGATACGAGCAGTACGTC. It yields the protein CASSEDRRYEQYV. The rearrangement uses TRBV7-3 and TRBJ2-7; perhaps TRBD1 as D (6 bases). Germline V gene sequence: CDR1 SGHTA, CDR2 FQGTGA. V gave up 6 bases and J gave up 4 bases, with 13 bases separating them. The CDR3 has 13 residues.

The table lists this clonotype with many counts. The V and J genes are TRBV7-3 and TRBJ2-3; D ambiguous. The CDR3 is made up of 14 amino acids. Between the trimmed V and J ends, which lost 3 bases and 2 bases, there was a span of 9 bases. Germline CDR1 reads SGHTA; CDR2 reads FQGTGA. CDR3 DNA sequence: TGTGCCAGCAGCTTGAGGAGAACCACAGATACGCAGTATTTT. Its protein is CASSLRRTTDTQYF.

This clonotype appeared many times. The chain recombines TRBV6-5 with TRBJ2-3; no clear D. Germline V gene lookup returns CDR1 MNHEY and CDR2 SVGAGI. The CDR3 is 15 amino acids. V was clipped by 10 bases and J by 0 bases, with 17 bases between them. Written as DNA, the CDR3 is TGTGCCACCGCAGGTCCCTCCTCTAGCACAGATACGCAGTATTTT. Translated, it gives CATAGPSSSTDTQYF.

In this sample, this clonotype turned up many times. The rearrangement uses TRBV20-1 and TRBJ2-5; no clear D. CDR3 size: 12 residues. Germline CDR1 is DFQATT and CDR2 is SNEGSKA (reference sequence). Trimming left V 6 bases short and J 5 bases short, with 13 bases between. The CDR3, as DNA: TGCAGTGCCAGACCGCAGGCGGAGACCCAGTACTTC. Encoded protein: CSARPQAETQYF.

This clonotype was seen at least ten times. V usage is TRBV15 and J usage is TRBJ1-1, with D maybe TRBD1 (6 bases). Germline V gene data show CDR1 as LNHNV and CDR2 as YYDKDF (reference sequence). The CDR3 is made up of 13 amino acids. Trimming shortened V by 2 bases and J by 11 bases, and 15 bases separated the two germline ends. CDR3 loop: CATSRSGQISAFF. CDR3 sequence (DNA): TGTGCCACCAGCAGATCAGGACAGATATCGGCTTTCTTT.

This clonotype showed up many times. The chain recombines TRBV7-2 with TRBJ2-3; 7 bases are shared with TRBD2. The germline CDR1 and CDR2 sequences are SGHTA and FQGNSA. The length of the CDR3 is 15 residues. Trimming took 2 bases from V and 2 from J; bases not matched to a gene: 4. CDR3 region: CASSLMAGDTDTQYF. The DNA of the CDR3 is TGTGCCAGCAGCTTAATGGCGGGGGACACAGATACGCAGTATTTT.

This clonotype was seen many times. CDR3 loop: CASSSPPVYEQYF. In DNA, the CDR3 is TGTGCCAGCAGCTCCCCCCCGGTCTACGAGCAGTACTTC. The genes are TRBV7-9 and TRBJ2-7; D is ambiguous. V lost 4 bases and J 3 bases, leaving 10 bases between the germline ends. The V gene's germline CDR1 is SEHNR and CDR2 FQNEAQ (reference sequence). This CDR3 contains 13 residues. The whole variable domain, filled in from reference TRBV7-9 and TRBJ2-7, reads DTGVSQNPRHKITKRGQNVTFRCDPISEHNRLYWYRQTLGQGPEFLTYFQNEAQLEKSRLLSDRFSAERPKGSFSTLEIQRTEQGDSAMYLCASSSPPVYEQYFGPGTRLTVT.

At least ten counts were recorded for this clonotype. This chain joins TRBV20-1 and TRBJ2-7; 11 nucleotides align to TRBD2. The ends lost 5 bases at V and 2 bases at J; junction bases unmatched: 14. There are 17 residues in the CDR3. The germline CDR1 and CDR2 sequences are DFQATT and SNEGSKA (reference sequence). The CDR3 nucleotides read TGCAGTGCTGATCACGGGGCTAGCGGGGGGAGAGCCTACGAGCAGTACTTC. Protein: CSADHGASGGRAYEQYF.

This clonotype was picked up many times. The CDR3, as DNA: TGCAGTGCATCACTTAGGGGCTCGGCGGATACGCAGTATTTT. Protein: CSASLRGSADTQYF. This chain links TRBV20-1 with TRBJ2-3; possibly TRBD1 for D (5 bases). V was shortened by 6 bases and J by 6 bases, with 19 bases between the two germline ends. The germline CDR1 and CDR2 sequences are DFQATT and SNEGSKA (reference sequence). The CDR3 is 14 amino acids.

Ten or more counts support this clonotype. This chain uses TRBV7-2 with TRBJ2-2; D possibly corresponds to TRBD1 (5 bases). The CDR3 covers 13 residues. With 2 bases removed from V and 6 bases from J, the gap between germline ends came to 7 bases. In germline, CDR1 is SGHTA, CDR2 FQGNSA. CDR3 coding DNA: TGTGCCAGCAGCTTAACCAGGGCCGGGGAGCTGTTTTTT. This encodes CASSLTRAGELFF.

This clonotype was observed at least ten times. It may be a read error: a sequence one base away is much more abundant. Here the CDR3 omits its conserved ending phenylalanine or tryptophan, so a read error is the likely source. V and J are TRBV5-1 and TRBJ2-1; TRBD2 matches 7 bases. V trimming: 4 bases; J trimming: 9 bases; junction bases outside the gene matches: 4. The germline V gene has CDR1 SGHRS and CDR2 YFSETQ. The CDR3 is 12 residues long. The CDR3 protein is CASSRDYPEQFC. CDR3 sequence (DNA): TGCGCCAGCAGCCGGGACTATCCTGAGCAGTTCTGC.

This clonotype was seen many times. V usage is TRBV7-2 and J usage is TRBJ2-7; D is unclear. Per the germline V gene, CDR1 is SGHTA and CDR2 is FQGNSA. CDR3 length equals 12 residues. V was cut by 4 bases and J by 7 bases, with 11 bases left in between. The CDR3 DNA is TGTGCCAGCAGCTCACGGGTCTCGGAGCAGTACTTC. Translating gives CASSSRVSEQYF. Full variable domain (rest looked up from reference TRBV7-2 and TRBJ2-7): GAGVSQSPSNKVTEKGKDVELRCDPISGHTALYWYRQSLGQGLEFLIYFQGNSAPDKSGLPSDRFSAERTGGSVSTLTIQRTQQEDSAVYLCASSSRVSEQYFGPGTRLTVT.

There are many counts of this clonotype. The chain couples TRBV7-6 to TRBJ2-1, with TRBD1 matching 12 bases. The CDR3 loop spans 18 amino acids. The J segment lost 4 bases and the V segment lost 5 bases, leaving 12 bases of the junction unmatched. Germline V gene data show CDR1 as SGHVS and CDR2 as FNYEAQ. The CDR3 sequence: CASSPGQGALPLYNEQFF. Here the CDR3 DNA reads TGTGCCAGCAGCCCGGGACAGGGGGCCCTCCCGTTGTACAATGAGCAGTTCTTC.

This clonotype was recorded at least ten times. For the CDR3, the DNA is TGTGCCAGCAGCTTAGTTGGGGGGAATGATTCACCCCTCCACTTT. Protein sequence: CASSLVGGNDSPLHF. The chain couples TRBV11-2 to TRBJ1-6; D is possibly TRBD1 (5 bases). The CDR3 has 15 residues. The ends were cut back, 1 base at V and 8 bases at J, with 12 bases in the middle. Germline V gene data show CDR1 as SGHAT and CDR2 as FQNNGV.

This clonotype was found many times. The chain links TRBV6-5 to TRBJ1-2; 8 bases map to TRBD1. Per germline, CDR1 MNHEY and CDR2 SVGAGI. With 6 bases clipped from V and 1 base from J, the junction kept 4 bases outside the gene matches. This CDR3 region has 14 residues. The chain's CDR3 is CASRAQGDNYGYTF. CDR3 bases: TGTGCCAGCAGGGCACAGGGGGATAACTATGGCTACACCTTC.

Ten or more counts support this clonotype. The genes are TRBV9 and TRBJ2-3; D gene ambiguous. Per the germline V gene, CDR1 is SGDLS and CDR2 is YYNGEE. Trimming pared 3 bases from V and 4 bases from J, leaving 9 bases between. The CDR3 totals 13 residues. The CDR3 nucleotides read TGTGCCAGCAGCGGTCGGCCGGCAGATACGCAGTATTTT. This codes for CASSGRPADTQYF.

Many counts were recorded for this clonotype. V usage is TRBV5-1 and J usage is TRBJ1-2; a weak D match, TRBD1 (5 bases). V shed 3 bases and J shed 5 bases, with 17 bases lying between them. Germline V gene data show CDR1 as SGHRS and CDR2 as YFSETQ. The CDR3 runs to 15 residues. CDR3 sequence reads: CASSSYTGVSYGYTF. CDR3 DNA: TGCGCCAGCAGCTCCTATACAGGCGTTTCATATGGCTACACCTTC.